Listed here are 9 T cell receptor beta chains from one sample, sequenced in a study of T cell responses to AZD1222 COVID-19 vaccine. Libraries were prepared by immunoSEQ multiplex PCR; TCRdb keeps only in-frame clonotypes and omits some of them. The sample records 90,000 to 150,000 clones, approximately 86% being singletons. Specimen: peripheral blood, collected on day 0 of AZD1222 vaccination. Source of these receptors: an adult in good health.

This chain's CDR3 is CATSRDPGYEQYF. The CDR3 DNA follows: TGTGCCACCAGCAGAGACCCAGGTTACGAGCAGTACTTC. The genes are TRBV15 and TRBJ2-7; D gene unclear. The CDR3 length is 13 residues. V lost 0 bases and J lost 4, with 7 bases in between. Per germline, CDR1 LNHNV and CDR2 YYDKDF (reference sequence).

The chain's CDR3 is CASSFFSGGNTEAFF. The DNA for the CDR3 is TGCGCCAGCAGCTTTTTCTCTGGGGGGAACACTGAAGCTTTCTTT. The J gene is TRBJ1-1, the V gene TRBV5-1; D might be TRBD1 (5 bases). From germline, CDR1 is SGHRS and CDR2 YFSETQ. The CDR3 contains 15 residues. Trimming took off 2 bases at V and 1 base at J, with 12 bases between the two ends.

J is TRBJ1-2 and V is TRBV5-1; D gene uncertain. From germline, CDR1 is SGHRS and CDR2 YFSETQ. This CDR3 comprises 14 residues. Trimming took off 0 bases at V and 8 bases at J, with 14 bases between the two ends. The CDR3 DNA sequence: TGCGCCAGCAGCTTGGTCCCAGACTCTGGGGGCTACACCTTC. Its translation: CASSLVPDSGGYTF.

CDR3: CATSDLGTSEETQYF. As DNA, the CDR3 is TGTGCCACCAGTGATTTGGGGACTAGTGAGGAGACCCAGTACTTC. This chain connects TRBV24-1 to TRBJ2-5, with 8 nucleotides matching TRBD2. This CDR3 spans 15 amino acids. Germline lookup yields CDR1 KGHDR and CDR2 SFDVKD. V lost 0 bases, J lost 5 bases, and 4 bases stayed unmatched.

This clone appeared a single time. This sequence joins TRBV24-1 and TRBJ2-2, with no clear D. Trimming removed 8 bases at V and 0 bases at J, with 9 bases between. CDR1 KGHDR and CDR2 SFDVKD come from the germline V gene. The CDR3 runs to 14 residues. The chain's CDR3 is CATMSEPNTGELFF. The CDR3 bases are TGTGCCACCATGTCGGAGCCGAACACCGGGGAGCTGTTTTTT.

The V and J genes are TRBV6-6 and TRBJ1-1; D not resolved. This CDR3 contains 13 residues. With 0 bases removed from V and 8 bases from J, the gap between germline ends came to 10 bases. CDR1 and CDR2 from the germline V gene are MNHNY and SVGAGI (reference sequence). The CDR3 DNA follows: TGTGCCAGCAGTTACTCTACCACCGGGGAAGCTTTCTTT. It specifies CASSYSTTGEAFF.

V usage is TRBV10-3 and J usage is TRBJ1-1; tentatively, D is TRBD1 (5 bases). The CDR3 is 14 residues long. V was pared by 8 bases and J by 1 base, with 14 bases between. The germline V gene has CDR1 ENHRY and CDR2 SYGVKD. The chain's CDR3 is CAISTGTSNTEAFF. The CDR3 DNA reads TGTGCCATCTCCACCGGGACGTCGAACACTGAAGCTTTCTTT.

The chain uses TRBV4-1 and TRBJ2-7; the D is unclear. Trimming took 1 base from V and 1 from J, leaving 8 bases between them. The V gene's germline CDR1 is MGHRA and CDR2 YSYEKL. The CDR3 is 14 amino acids. CDR3 sequence reads: CASSQVLGSYEQYF. CDR3 DNA: TGCGCCAGCAGCCAAGTGCTGGGGTCCTACGAGCAGTACTTC.

This clone was detected only once. This rearrangement joins TRBV7-9 to TRBJ1-1, with D tentatively TRBD1 (5 bases). The V gene's germline CDR1 is SEHNR and CDR2 FQNEAQ (reference sequence). The V end lost 5 bases, the J end lost 1 base, and 11 bases lay between the germline ends. This CDR3 comprises 14 residues. The CDR3 bases are TGTGCCAGCAGCCCGGCGACAGCGAACACTGAAGCTTTCTTT. Translated: CASSPATANTEAFF.